A single sample is the source of the 20 T cell receptor beta chains below, sequenced in a study of regulatory T cells in long-lasting Graves disease. The TCR beta library used iRepertoire HTBI primers with Arm-PCR amplification of CDR3. TCRdb reprocessed the multiplex PCR reads with MiXCR, giving one entry per CDR3 protein. The repertoire has hundreds of thousands of distinct CDR3 sequences, 12% of them found once; the top ten carry approximately 9%. The time point is: newly diagnosed GD, antithyroid drugs for less than 3 months. There was RNA extracted from PBMCs, and the TCR library was made from it. This same sample was also part of a study on T cells in Graves' hyperthyroidism and ophthalmopathy.

Sequences were derived from peripheral blood mononuclear cells (PBMCs), sampled at new diagnosis, from a patient treated with antithyroid drugs. These receptors were taken from a woman aged 25 to 39 with Graves disease.

This clonotype occurred many times. This rearrangement joins TRBV30 to TRBJ2-1, with TRBD2 matching 8 bases. Germline loops: CDR1 GTSNPN, CDR2 SVGIG (reference sequence). The CDR3 contains 13 residues. Trimming at V came to 4 bases and at J to 7 bases, leaving 6 bases not matched to a gene. The CDR3 here is CAWTRLARNEQFF. CDR3 bases: TGTGCCTGGACCCGACTAGCGCGAAATGAGCAGTTCTTC.

This clonotype came up a few times. This chain links TRBV7-9 with TRBJ1-2, with D unresolved. The CDR3 sequence is 14 residues long. Trimming removed 2 bases at V and 0 bases at J, with 7 bases between. Germline assignment: CDR1 SEHNR and CDR2 FQNEAQ (reference sequence). This CDR3 is CASSLLVANYGYTF. CDR3 bases: TGTGCCAGCAGCTTATTAGTAGCTAACTATGGCTACACCTTC. Based on the CDR3 plus reference TRBV7-9 and TRBJ1-2, the full variable domain is DTGVSQNPRHKITKRGQNVTFRCDPISEHNRLYWYRQTLGQGPEFLTYFQNEAQLEKSRLLSDRFSAERPKGSFSTLEIQRTEQGDSAMYLCASSLLVANYGYTFGSGTRLTVV.

This clonotype was seen at least ten times. The chain links TRBV20-1 to TRBJ2-1, with 12 nucleotides matching TRBD2. V shed 2 bases and J 4 bases; nucleotides not matched to a gene: 9. The CDR3 covers 17 residues. In germline, CDR1 is DFQATT, CDR2 SNEGSKA (reference sequence). The CDR3 here is CSARTSGRLGVYNEQFF. CDR3 nucleotide sequence: TGCAGTGCTAGAACTAGCGGGAGGTTGGGGGTTTACAATGAGCAGTTCTTC.

Remarks on this clonotype: A much larger clone differs by one base, so this may be a read error. The rearrangement joins TRBV11-2 to TRBJ2-1, with D perhaps matching TRBD1 or TRBD2 (5 bases each). In germline, CDR1 is SGHAT, CDR2 FQNNGV. There are 13 residues in the CDR3. The CDR3 nucleotides are TGTGCCAGCAGCGGGACCCTCAACAATGAGCAGCTCTTC. This encodes CASSGTLNNEQLF. Supplemented by reference TRBV11-2 and TRBJ2-1, the full variable domain reads EAGVAQSPRYKIIEKRQSVAFWCNPISGHATLYWYQQILGQGPKLLIQFQNNGVVDDSQLPKDRFSAERLKGVDSTLKIQPAKLEDSAVYLCASSGTLNNEQLFGPGTRLTVL.

This clonotype was counted many times. The CDR3 DNA reads as TGTGCCAGCAGTTACGGGCATCAAATCGGGCCCAGGGACCACTCAGGAAATCAGCCCCAGCATTTT. As protein: CASSYGHQIGPRDHSGNQPQHF. The chain has TRBV6-2 or TRBV6-3 and TRBJ1-5; maybe TRBD1 (5 bases). From germline, CDR1 is MNHEY and CDR2 SVGEGT. The CDR3 totals 22 residues. V lost 2 bases, J lost 4 bases, and 33 bases lay in between.

Concerning this clonotype: One end of the junction does not line up with germline, which may come from a read error. The gene calls are TRBV19 and TRBJ1-1; possibly TRBD1 for D (5 bases). This CDR3 spans 10 amino acids. In germline, CDR1 is LNHDA, CDR2 SQIVND (reference sequence). This CDR3 is CPLGDTEAFF. The CDR3 nucleotides read TGCCCTTTGGGGGACACTGAAGCTTTCTTT.

In this sample, this clonotype turned up a few times. The V gene is TRBV25-1, the J gene TRBJ1-4, with 10 bases lining up with TRBD1. The germline V gene encodes CDR1 MGHDK and CDR2 SYGVNS. This CDR3 is 17 amino acids long. Trimming took 3 bases from V and 3 from J; bases not matched to a gene: 7. The CDR3 here is CASSEETGGAANEKLFF. CDR3 coding DNA: TGTGCCAGCAGTGAGGAGACAGGGGGCGCAGCTAATGAAAAACTGTTTTTT.

This rearrangement joins TRBV10-3 to TRBJ2-5; D remains ambiguous. The CDR3 is 12 amino acids. V lost 4 bases to trimming and J lost 5 bases, with 8 bases between them. The germline CDR1 and CDR2 sequences are ENHRY and SYGVKD. CDR3 bases: TGTGCCATCAGTGGAGATGGGGAGACCCAGTACTTC. This encodes CAISGDGETQYF.

For this clonotype: A far more abundant clone sits one base away, making this likely a read error. The chain uses TRBV7-9 and TRBJ1-1; D not resolved. This CDR3 spans 14 amino acids. Germline loops: CDR1 SEHNR, CDR2 FQNEAQ (reference sequence). The CDR3: CASSQSGGWTEACF. The CDR3 DNA is TGTGCCAGCAGCCAGTCAGGAGGGTGGACTGAAGCTTGCTTT.

A remark on this clonotype: This may be a read error, as it is one base from a much larger clone. The chain couples TRBV28 to TRBJ1-5; D is uncertain. Trimming pared 5 bases from V and 15 bases from J, leaving 14 bases between. Germline assignment: CDR1 MDHEN and CDR2 SYDVKM. CDR3 length: 11 amino acids. CDR3 sequence reads: CASSDAGVRHF. CDR3 DNA: TGTGCCAGCAGTGACGCGGGCGTACGGCATTTT.

This clonotype was detected ten times or more. The rearrangement uses TRBV15 and TRBJ2-7; D is ambiguous. The V gene's germline CDR1 is LNHNV and CDR2 YYDKDF (reference sequence). The V end lost 3 bases, the J end lost 1 base, and 13 bases lay between the germline ends. The CDR3 extends over 15 amino acids. CDR3 residues: CATSSRISGSYEQYF. CDR3 sequence (DNA): TGTGCCACCAGCAGCCGTATCTCAGGATCCTACGAGCAGTACTTC.

V usage is TRBV20-1 and J usage is TRBJ2-7; 13 positions match TRBD2. The CDR3 is 17 amino acids. Germline CDR1 reads DFQATT; CDR2 reads SNEGSKA (reference sequence). After removal of 5 bases from V and 6 bases from J, the junction contained 16 bases not matched to a gene. CDR3: CSAALFGLAGAYCEQYF. CDR3 nucleotides: TGCAGTGCTGCACTCTTTGGACTAGCGGGAGCTTACTGCGAGCAGTACTTC.

This clonotype was counted only a few times. The chain is built from TRBV18 and TRBJ1-6, with D hard to call. The CDR3 totals 15 residues. Trimming took 6 bases from V and 0 from J, leaving 9 bases between them. From germline, CDR1 is KGHSH and CDR2 LQKENI. CDR3 bases: TGTGCCAGCTCGAACGTTTCCTCCTATAATTCACCCCTCCACTTT. Translation: CASSNVSSYNSPLHF.

This clonotype has ten or more counts. This rearrangement joins TRBV6-2 or TRBV6-3 to TRBJ1-6; D gene ambiguous. The CDR3 consists of 13 residues. Deletions cut 8 bases from V and 7 bases from J, with 12 bases between. Germline V gene data show CDR1 as MNHEY and CDR2 as SVGEGT. CDR3 nucleotide sequence: TGTGCCAGCTATGGAGCGCGGAATTCACCCCTCCACTTT. Residues: CASYGARNSPLHF.

This clonotype was detected a few times. This CDR3 is CASSESDEQYF. CDR3 nucleotide sequence: TGTGCCAGCAGTGAGTCTGACGAGCAGTACTTC. The genes are TRBV25-1 and TRBJ2-7, with no clear D. Germline V gives CDR1 MGHDK, CDR2 SYGVNS. The ends were cut back, 3 bases at V and 5 bases at J, with 5 bases in the middle. The CDR3 extends over 11 amino acids.

The table lists this clonotype with many counts. V and J are TRBV7-9 and TRBJ1-2; no reliable D call. CDR3 length equals 14 residues. V was cut by 1 base and J by 5 bases, with 11 bases left in between. The germline V gene has CDR1 SEHNR and CDR2 FQNEAQ (reference sequence). CDR3 sequence (DNA): TGTGCCAGCAGCTTAGGCAAAGCTCCATATGGCTACACCTTC. Amino acids: CASSLGKAPYGYTF.

This clonotype was seen many times. V gene TRBV27 combines with J gene TRBJ2-3; D gene unclear. CDR3 length: 15 amino acids. The germline CDR1 and CDR2 sequences are MNHEY and SMNVEV (reference sequence). V lost 3 bases to trimming and J lost 2 bases, with 12 bases between them. CDR3 in amino acids: CASSFQDTITDTQYF. The CDR3 nucleotides are TGTGCCAGCAGTTTCCAGGATACGATCACAGATACGCAGTATTTT.

This clonotype was counted many times. V usage is TRBV25-1 and J usage is TRBJ1-2; D unclear. Germline V gene lookup returns CDR1 MGHDK and CDR2 SYGVNS. The CDR3 covers 16 residues. V lost 2 bases, J lost 6 bases, and 19 bases lay in between. The CDR3 DNA is TGTGCCAGCAGTGAAGCCTACCGGGTCGGGAACAATGGCTACACCTTC. Amino acid sequence: CASSEAYRVGNNGYTF.

This clonotype came up a few times. V gene TRBV18 combines with J gene TRBJ1-4; D gene unclear. The CDR3 has 14 residues. Germline CDR1 reads KGHSH; CDR2 reads LQKENI. V was pared by 4 bases and J by 7 bases, with 13 bases between. The CDR3 reads CASSLGSGGEKLFF. Written as DNA, the CDR3 is TGTGCCAGCTCACTCGGATCGGGTGGTGAAAAACTGTTTTTT.

This clonotype was seen only a few times. CDR3 in amino acids: CASSSRTSGRFQFF. Written as DNA, the CDR3 is TGTGCCAGCAGTTCCCGGACTAGCGGGAGGTTTCAGTTCTTC. The gene calls are TRBV6-9 and TRBJ2-1, with 14 bases identical to TRBD2. Germline CDR1 MNHGY, CDR2 SVAAGI. After removal of 4 bases from V and 13 bases from J, the junction contained 6 bases not matched to a gene. The CDR3 consists of 14 residues.